This is a list of T cell receptor beta chains from one sample in a study of T cells in Graves' hyperthyroidism and ophthalmopathy. TCRdb used MiXCR to reprocess the multiplex PCR reads, holding one entry per CDR3 protein. Found here are a few hundred thousand distinct CDR3 sequences, about 15% of them singletons; the top ten hold about 31%. Sequenced material: blood. These receptors came from a woman in her thirties with Graves' hyperthyroidism. CDR3s include the opening cysteine and the closing phenylalanine or tryptophan. Each record gives: V gene, D gene, clone size, J gene, CDR3 protein, CDR3 DNA. A D gene is named only where the DNA matches it firmly. Expanded clones are given a class, and other clones once, few, many or no size at all.

>TRBV14|NA|NA|TRBJ2-7
CASSPVMRTVSSSLQYF
TGTGCCAGCAGCCCCGTTATGAGGACAGTCTCCTCGTCTCTGCAGTACTTC
>TRBV28|NA|NA|TRBJ1-5
CASSGLGNSNQPQHF
TGTGCCAGCAGTGGTCTAGGAAACAGCAATCAGCCCCAGCATTTT
>TRBV7-8|TRBD1|NA|TRBJ1-5
CASSLRTGGQPQHF
TGTGCCAGCAGCCTAAGGACAGGGGGCCAGCCCCAGCATTTT
>TRBV18|NA|many|TRBJ2-3
CASSPPVGADTQYF
TGTGCCAGCTCACCACCGGTCGGGGCGGATACGCAGTATTTT
>TRBV11-2|NA|many|TRBJ2-7
CASSLFPIRYEQYF
TGTGCCAGCAGCTTATTTCCTATCAGATACGAGCAGTACTTC
>TRBV5-1|TRBD1|few|TRBJ1-2
CVSSLTGAYGYTF
TGCGTCAGCAGCTTGACAGGGGCCTATGGCTACACCTTC
>TRBV5-4|NA|few|TRBJ2-7
CASSLRSWTAGKSEQYF
TGTGCCAGCAGCTTGAGGTCGTGGACAGCGGGAAAGTCCGAGCAGTACTTC
>TRBV18|NA|many|TRBJ1-1
CASSPQQQGNTEAFF
TGTGCCAGCTCACCACAGCAACAGGGGAACACTGAAGCTTTCTTT
>TRBV20-1|NA|many|TRBJ1-1
CSASRPGPMNTEAFF
TGCAGTGCTAGTAGGCCGGGACCGATGAACACTGAAGCTTTCTTT
>TRBV7-2|NA|many|TRBJ2-1
CASSRDGTPNEQFF
TGTGCCAGCAGCCGCGATGGGACCCCCAATGAGCAGTTCTTC
>TRBV11-2|TRBD2|many|TRBJ2-5
CASSRTRSETQYF
TGTGCCAGCAGCCGGACTAGGAGTGAGACCCAGTACTTC
>TRBV20-1|NA|many|TRBJ2-5
CSARGGSQETQYF
TGCAGTGCTAGAGGCGGCAGCCAAGAGACCCAGTACTTC
>TRBV6-1|NA|many|TRBJ1-6
CASAVGTAGSSYNSPLHF
TGTGCCAGCGCGGTTGGGACGGCAGGCAGTTCCTATAATTCACCCCTCCACTTT
>TRBV10-1|NA|NA|TRBJ1-5
CASSELQGNSNQPQHF
TGCGCCAGCAGTGAGTTACAGGGTAATAGCAATCAGCCCCAGCATTTT
>TRBV20-1|NA|few|TRBJ2-5
CSAEADQETQYF
TGCAGTGCGGAAGCGGATCAAGAGACCCAGTACTTC
>TRBV9|NA|NA|TRBJ2-3
CASSVLDYGTDTQYF
TGTGCCAGCAGCGTCCTGGACTACGGCACAGATACGCAGTATTTT
>TRBV20-1|TRBD2|many|TRBJ2-4
CSARETSGRWDIQYF
TGCAGTGCTAGAGAGACTAGCGGGAGGTGGGACATTCAGTACTTC
>TRBV5-1|TRBD2|NA|TRBJ2-3
CASSLVTAGGDAQYF
TGCGCCAGCAGCTTGGTGACAGCGGGGGGAGATGCGCAGTATTTT